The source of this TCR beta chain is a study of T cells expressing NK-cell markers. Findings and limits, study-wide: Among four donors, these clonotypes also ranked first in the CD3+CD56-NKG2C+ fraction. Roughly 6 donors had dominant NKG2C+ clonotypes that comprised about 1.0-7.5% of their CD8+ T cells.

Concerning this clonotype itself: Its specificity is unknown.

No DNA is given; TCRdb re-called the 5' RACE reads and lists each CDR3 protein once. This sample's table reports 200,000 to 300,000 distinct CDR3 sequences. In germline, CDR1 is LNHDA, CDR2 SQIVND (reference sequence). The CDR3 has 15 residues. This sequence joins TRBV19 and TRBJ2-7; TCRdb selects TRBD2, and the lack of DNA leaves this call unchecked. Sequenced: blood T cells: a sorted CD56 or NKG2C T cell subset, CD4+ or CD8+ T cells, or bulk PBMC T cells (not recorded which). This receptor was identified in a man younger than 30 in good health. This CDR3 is CASSAGVAGKYEQYF. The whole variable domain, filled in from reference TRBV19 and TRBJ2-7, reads DGGITQSPKYLFRKEGQNVTLSCEQNLNHDAMYWYRQDPGQGLRLIYYSQIVNDFQKGDIAEGYSVSREKKESFPLTVTSAQKNPTAFYLCASSAGVAGKYEQYFGPGTRLTVT.